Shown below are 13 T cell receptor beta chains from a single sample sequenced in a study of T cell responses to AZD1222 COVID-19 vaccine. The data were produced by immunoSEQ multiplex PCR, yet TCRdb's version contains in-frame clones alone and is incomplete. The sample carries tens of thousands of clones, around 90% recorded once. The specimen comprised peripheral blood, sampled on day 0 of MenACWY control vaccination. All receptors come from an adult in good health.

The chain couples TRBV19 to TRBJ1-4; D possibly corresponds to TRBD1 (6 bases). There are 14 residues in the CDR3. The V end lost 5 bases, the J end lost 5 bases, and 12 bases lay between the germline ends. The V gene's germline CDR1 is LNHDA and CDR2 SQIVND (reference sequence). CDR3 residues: CASSSDSKNEKLFF. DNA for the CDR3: TGTGCCAGTAGTTCGGACAGCAAGAATGAAAAACTGTTTTTT.

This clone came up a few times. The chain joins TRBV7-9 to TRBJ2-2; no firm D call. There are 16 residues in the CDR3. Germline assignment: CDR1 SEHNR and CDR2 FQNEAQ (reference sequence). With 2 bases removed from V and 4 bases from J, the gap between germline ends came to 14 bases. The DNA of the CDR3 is TGTGCCAGCAGCTTAAGGCCAGAGCAGAGCACCGGGGAGCTGTTTTTT. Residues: CASSLRPEQSTGELFF.

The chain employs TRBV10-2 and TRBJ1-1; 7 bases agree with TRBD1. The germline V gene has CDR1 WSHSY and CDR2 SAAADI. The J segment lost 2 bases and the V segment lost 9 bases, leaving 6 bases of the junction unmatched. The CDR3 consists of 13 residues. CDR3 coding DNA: TGCGCCAGTAGGGACAGAGCTAACACTGAAGCTTTCTTT. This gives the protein CASRDRANTEAFF.

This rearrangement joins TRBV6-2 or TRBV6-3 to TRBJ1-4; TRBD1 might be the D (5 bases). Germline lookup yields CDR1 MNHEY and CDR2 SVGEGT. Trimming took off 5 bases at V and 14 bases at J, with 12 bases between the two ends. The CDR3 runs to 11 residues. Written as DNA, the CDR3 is TGTGCCAGCAGTCGTGGACAAGGCCTGTTTTTT. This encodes CASSRGQGLFF.

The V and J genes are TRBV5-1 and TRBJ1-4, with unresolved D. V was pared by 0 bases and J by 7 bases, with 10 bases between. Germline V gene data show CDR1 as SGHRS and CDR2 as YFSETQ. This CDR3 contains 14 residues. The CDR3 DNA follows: TGCGCCAGCAGCTTGGGACAATTAAGTGAAAAACTGTTTTTT. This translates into CASSLGQLSEKLFF.

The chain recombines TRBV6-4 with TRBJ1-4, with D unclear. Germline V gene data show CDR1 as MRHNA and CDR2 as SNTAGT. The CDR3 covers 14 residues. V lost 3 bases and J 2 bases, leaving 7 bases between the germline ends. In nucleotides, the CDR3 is TGTGCCAGCAGTGAAACAGCCACTAATGAAAAACTGTTTTTT. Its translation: CASSETATNEKLFF.

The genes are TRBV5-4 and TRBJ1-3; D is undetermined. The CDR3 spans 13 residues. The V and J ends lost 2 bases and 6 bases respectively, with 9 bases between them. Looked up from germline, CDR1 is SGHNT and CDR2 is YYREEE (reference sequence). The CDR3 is CASSFGVANTIYF. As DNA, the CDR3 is TGTGCCAGCAGCTTCGGGGTTGCAAACACCATATATTTT.

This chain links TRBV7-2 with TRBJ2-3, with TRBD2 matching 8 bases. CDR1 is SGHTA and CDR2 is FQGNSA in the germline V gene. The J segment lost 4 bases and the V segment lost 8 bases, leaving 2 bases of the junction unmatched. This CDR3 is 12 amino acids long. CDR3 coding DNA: TGTGCCAGCGGAGCGGGAGCAGATACGCAGTATTTT. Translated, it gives CASGAGADTQYF.

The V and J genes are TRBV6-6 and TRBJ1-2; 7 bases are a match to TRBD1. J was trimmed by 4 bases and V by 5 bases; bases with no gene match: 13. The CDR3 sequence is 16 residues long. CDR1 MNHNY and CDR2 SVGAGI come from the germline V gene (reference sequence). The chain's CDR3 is CASSVLRGTASYGYTF. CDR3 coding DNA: TGTGCCAGCAGTGTACTCAGAGGGACAGCAAGCTATGGCTACACCTTC.

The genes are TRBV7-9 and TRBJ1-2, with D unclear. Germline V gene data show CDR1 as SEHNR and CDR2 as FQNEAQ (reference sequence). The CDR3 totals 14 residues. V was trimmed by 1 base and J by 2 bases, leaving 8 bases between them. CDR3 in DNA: TGTGCCAGCAGCTTAGATGGAGGCAACTATGGCTACACCTTC. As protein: CASSLDGGNYGYTF. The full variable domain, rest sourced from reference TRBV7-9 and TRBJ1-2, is DTGVSQNPRHKITKRGQNVTFRCDPISEHNRLYWYRQTLGQGPEFLTYFQNEAQLEKSRLLSDRFSAERPKGSFSTLEIQRTEQGDSAMYLCASSLDGGNYGYTFGSGTRLTVV.

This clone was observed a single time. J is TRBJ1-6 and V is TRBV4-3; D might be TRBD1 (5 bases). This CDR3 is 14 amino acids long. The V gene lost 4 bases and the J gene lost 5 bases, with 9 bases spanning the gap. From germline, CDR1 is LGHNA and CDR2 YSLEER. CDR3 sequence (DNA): TGCGCCAGCAGCCTTCAGACAGATAATTCACCCCTCCACTTT. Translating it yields CASSLQTDNSPLHF.

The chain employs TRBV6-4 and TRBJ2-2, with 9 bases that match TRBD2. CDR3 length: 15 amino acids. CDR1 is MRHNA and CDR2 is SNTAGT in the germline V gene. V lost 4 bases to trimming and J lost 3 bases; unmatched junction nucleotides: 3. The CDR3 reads CASSVVAGDTGELFF. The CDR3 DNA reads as TGTGCCAGCAGTGTAGTAGCGGGAGACACCGGGGAGCTGTTTTTT.

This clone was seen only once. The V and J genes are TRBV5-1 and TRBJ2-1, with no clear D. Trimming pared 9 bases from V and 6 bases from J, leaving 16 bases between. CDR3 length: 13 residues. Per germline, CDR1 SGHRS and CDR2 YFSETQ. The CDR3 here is CATGDGRANEQFF. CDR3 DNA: TGCGCCACCGGCGACGGGCGCGCCAATGAGCAGTTCTTC. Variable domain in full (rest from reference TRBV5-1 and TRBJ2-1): KAGVTQTPRYLIKTRGQQVTLSCSPISGHRSVSWYQQTPGQGLQFLFEYFSETQRNKGNFPGRFSGRQFSNSRSEMNVSTLELGDSALYLCATGDGRANEQFFGPGTRLTVL.